Shown below are 11 T cell receptor beta chains from a single sample sequenced in a study of cytomegalovirus exposure and HLA in healthy donors (dated by TCRdb to 2016 to 2017). Preparation of the library involved the immunoSEQ multiplex PCR assay. A mixture of 60 forward primers for TCR Vbeta segments and 13 reverse primers for TCR Jbeta segments was used in the multiplex PCR. TCRdb stores this immuneACCESS table with in-frame sequences only. Part of the clones is absent; in the studies checked, under half of the shortfall reflects unresolved V genes, and no reason is known for the rest. The sample has fewer than 100,000 clones on record, just under 80% of them singletons. The ten largest clonotypes hold 4% to 5.5% of the sample. Sequencing input: PBMCs. These receptors all come from a male donor in good health and CMV-seropositive.

Here the CDR3 reads CAISPSGGFLNEQFF. CDR3 nucleotide sequence: TGTGCCATCAGTCCGAGCGGGGGATTTTTAAATGAGCAGTTCTTC. This chain links TRBV10-3 with TRBJ2-1, with TRBD2 identical over 8 bases. The J segment lost 7 bases and the V segment lost 5 bases, leaving 10 bases of the junction unmatched. This CDR3 is 15 amino acids long. The germline gives CDR1 ENHRY, CDR2 SYGVKD.

V is TRBV5-4 and J is TRBJ2-7, with 9 nucleotides matching TRBD1. This CDR3 has 16 amino acids. Germline V gene data show CDR1 as SGHNT and CDR2 as YYREEE (reference sequence). V was pared by 4 bases and J by 4 bases, with 12 bases of the junction left unmatched. The CDR3 loop reads CASSSPLGQGPYEQYF. The CDR3 DNA follows: TGTGCCAGCAGCAGCCCCCTGGGACAGGGTCCTTACGAGCAGTACTTC.

For this clone: Likely a read error: the CDR3 ends without its conserved phenylalanine or tryptophan. This chain connects TRBV27 to TRBJ2-2; D uncertain. CDR1 is MNHEY, CDR2 SMNVEV, per germline (reference sequence). V was pared by 2 bases and J by 6 bases, with 4 bases between. This CDR3 has 12 residues. The CDR3: CASSLVPGELFV. The CDR3 bases are TGTGCCAGCAGTTTAGTACCCGGGGAGCTGTTTGTT.

The V call is TRBV7-7, the J call TRBJ2-1; maybe TRBD2 (7 bases). The germline V gene has CDR1 SSHAT and CDR2 FNYEAQ (reference sequence). The V gene lost 2 bases and the J gene lost 7 bases, with 12 bases spanning the gap. The CDR3 is 14 residues long. As DNA, the CDR3 is TGTGCCAGCAGCTTACGGGGGGCCGGAAATGAGCAGTTCTTC. It encodes CASSLRGAGNEQFF. Combining the CDR3 with reference TRBV7-7 and TRBJ2-1 gives the whole variable domain GAGVSQSPRYKVTKRGQDVTLRCDPISSHATLYWYQQALGQGPEFLTYFNYEAQPDKSGLPSDRFSAERPEGSISTLTIQRTEQRDSAMYRCASSLRGAGNEQFFGPGTRLTVL.

The rearrangement uses TRBV30 and TRBJ2-1; TRBD2 matches 10 bases. The ends lost 2 bases at V and 8 bases at J; junction bases unmatched: 6. The CDR3 spans 14 residues. Germline-derived CDR1 and CDR2 are GTSNPN and SVGIG (reference sequence). As DNA, the CDR3 is TGTGCCTGGAGTATGAGCGGGAGGGCCTATGAGCAGTTCTTC. Residues: CAWSMSGRAYEQFF.

V and J are TRBV7-6 and TRBJ1-5; TRBD1 matches 7 bases. Germline V lookup: CDR1 SGHVS, CDR2 FNYEAQ. V was clipped by 5 bases and J by 4 bases; unmatched bases: 8. The CDR3 consists of 15 residues. The chain's CDR3 is CASSPNTGENQPQHF. The CDR3 DNA reads TGTGCCAGCAGCCCGAACACAGGGGAAAATCAGCCCCAGCATTTT.

The genes are TRBV5-1 and TRBJ2-4; 8 positions match TRBD2. The germline gives CDR1 SGHRS, CDR2 YFSETQ. The V and J ends lost 5 bases and 9 bases, in that order; junction bases with no gene match: 4. The CDR3 is made up of 12 amino acids. The CDR3 coding sequence is TGCGCCAGCAGTTCGGGGGGGGGCATTCAGTACTTC. Protein sequence: CASSSGGGIQYF.

The J gene is TRBJ2-7, the V gene TRBV28; 7 bases line up with TRBD1. J lost 1 base, V lost 6 bases, and 6 bases had no gene match. This CDR3 has 14 residues. Germline loops: CDR1 MDHEN, CDR2 SYDVKM. Here the CDR3 DNA reads TGTGCCAGCAGCCCCGGGACAGAATCCTACGAGCAGTACTTC. Translated, it gives CASSPGTESYEQYF.

The chain couples TRBV18 to TRBJ2-1; 12 bases are a match to TRBD2. V was pared by 3 bases and J by 4 bases, with 4 bases of the junction left unmatched. The CDR3 is made up of 16 amino acids. Germline lookup yields CDR1 KGHSH and CDR2 LQKENI. The CDR3 DNA is TGTGCCAGCTCACCCCTGACTAGCGGGAGTTACAATGAGCAGTTCTTC. Protein product: CASSPLTSGSYNEQFF.

The J gene is TRBJ2-5, the V gene TRBV7-9; the D is unclear. The germline V gene has CDR1 SEHNR and CDR2 FQNEAQ (reference sequence). The CDR3 is 13 residues long. V lost 3 bases and J lost 3, with 8 bases in between. CDR3 nucleotide sequence: TGTGCCAGCAGCTTGGTGGCAGAAGAGACCCAGTACTTC. Its translation is CASSLVAEETQYF.

The V call is TRBV7-2, the J call TRBJ2-5; perhaps TRBD1 as D (6 bases). Trimming stripped 8 bases from V and 4 bases from J, with 20 bases between. Germline V gene data show CDR1 as SGHTA and CDR2 as FQGNSA. The CDR3 has 15 residues. Here the CDR3 reads CASGRHGSGVETQYF. The CDR3 bases are TGTGCCAGCGGCAGACACGGTTCAGGGGTAGAGACCCAGTACTTC.